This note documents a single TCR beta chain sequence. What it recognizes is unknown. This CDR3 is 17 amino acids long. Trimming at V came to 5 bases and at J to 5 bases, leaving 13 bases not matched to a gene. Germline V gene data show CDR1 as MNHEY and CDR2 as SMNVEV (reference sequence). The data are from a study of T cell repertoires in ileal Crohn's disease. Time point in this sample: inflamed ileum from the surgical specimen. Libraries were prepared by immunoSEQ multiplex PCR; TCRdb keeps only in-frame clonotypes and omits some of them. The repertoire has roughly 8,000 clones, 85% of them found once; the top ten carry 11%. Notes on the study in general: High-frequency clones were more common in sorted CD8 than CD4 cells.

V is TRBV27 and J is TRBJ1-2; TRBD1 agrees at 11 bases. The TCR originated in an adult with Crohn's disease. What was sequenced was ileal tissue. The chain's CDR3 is CASSPRGGQGGRYGYTF. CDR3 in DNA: TGTGCCAGCAGTCCACGGGGGGGACAGGGGGGACGGTATGGCTACACCTTC.